This T cell receptor beta chain was observed in a study of control samples from healthy donors and cancer patients. The V end was cut by 1 base, the J end by 8 bases, with 8 bases between. This CDR3 has 12 residues. Germline V gene lookup returns CDR1 SGHDN and CDR2 FVKESK. The table came from immunoSEQ multiplex PCR; TCRdb's copy has only in-frame clones and leaves some out. In the table there are 150,000 to 200,000 clones, roughly 90% of which are singletons. Sequencing used blood. The gene calls are TRBV14 and TRBJ1-1; the D is unclear. This clonotype was sampled from a woman aged 50 to 60 in good health. The DNA for the CDR3 is TGTGCCAGCAGCCAAGTAGGTGTAGAAGCTTTCTTT. This codes for CASSQVGVEAFF.